The next 23 T cell receptor beta chains were all read from a single sample in a study of blood T cell repertoires in COVID-19. Profiled with immunoSEQ multiplex PCR; TCRdb holds only in-frame clones, not every one. The table has 100,000 to 150,000 clones, about 79% seen once; the top ten hold about 15%. The sequencing sample was made of peripheral blood. The receptors stem from a woman between 45 and 65 years old with acute or convalescent COVID-19.

This clone was seen only a few times. The V and J genes are TRBV18 and TRBJ1-5; D unresolved. The CDR3 covers 13 residues. Trimming left V 3 bases short and J 7 bases short, with 10 bases between. The germline CDR1 and CDR2 sequences are KGHSH and LQKENI. The CDR3 nucleotides are TGTGCCAGCTCACCCGACGGGGTCCAGCCCCAGCATTTT. This sequence encodes CASSPDGVQPQHF.

The chain joins TRBV5-6 to TRBJ1-4, with 7 bases aligning to TRBD1. CDR1 is SGHDT, CDR2 YYEEEE, per germline. V shed 0 bases and J 5 bases; nucleotides not matched to a gene: 1. This CDR3 contains 14 residues. CDR3 DNA sequence: TGTGCCAGCAGCTTGGGACAGGGAAATGAAAAACTGTTTTTT. This gives the protein CASSLGQGNEKLFF.

The V gene is TRBV7-8, the J gene TRBJ1-1, with D possibly TRBD1 on 6 matching bases. The CDR3 has 16 amino acids. The V gene's germline CDR1 is SGHVS and CDR2 FQNEAQ. Trimming removed 5 bases from V and 1 base from J, with 17 bases in between. The CDR3 DNA reads TGTGCCAGCAGCCGAACGTCGGGACAAACGAACACTGAAGCTTTCTTT. Translated: CASSRTSGQTNTEAFF.

A few counts support this clone. The chain uses TRBV3-1 (or the pseudogene TRBV3-2) and TRBJ1-1; possible D gene TRBD1, 5 bases. Germline V gives CDR1 LGHDT, CDR2 YNNKEL (reference sequence). The length of the CDR3 is 15 residues. Trimming removed 1 base at V and 4 bases at J, with 13 bases between. The CDR3 sequence: CASSQGPAGFTEAFF. CDR3 nucleotide sequence: TGTGCCAGCAGCCAAGGGCCCGCAGGGTTCACTGAAGCTTTCTTT.

V and J are TRBV3-1 (or the pseudogene TRBV3-2) and TRBJ1-2; D not resolved. The CDR3 runs to 14 residues. Between the trimmed V and J ends, which lost 4 bases and 4 bases, there was a span of 13 bases. Germline assignment: CDR1 LGHDT and CDR2 YNNKEL (reference sequence). The CDR3 spells CASSPDDGVYGYTF. The CDR3 bases are TGTGCCAGCAGCCCAGACGACGGGGTCTATGGCTACACCTTC.

Note on this clone: Other DNA sequences of this sample code for an identical CDR3. The chain combines TRBV18 with TRBJ2-3; 7 nucleotides agree with TRBD1. In germline, CDR1 is KGHSH, CDR2 LQKENI. Trimming at V came to 2 bases and at J to 2 bases, leaving 4 bases not matched to a gene. The length of the CDR3 is 15 residues. The CDR3 is CASSPSGGSTDTQYF. The CDR3 region has the DNA TGTGCCAGCTCACCATCAGGGGGTTCCACAGATACGCAGTATTTT. Full variable domain (missing parts from reference TRBV18 and TRBJ2-3): NAGVMQNPRHLVRRRGQEARLRCSPMKGHSHVYWYRQLPEEGLKFMVYLQKENIIDESGMPKERFSAEFPKEGPSILRIQQVVRGDSAAYFCASSPSGGSTDTQYFGPGTRLTVL.

This clone has only a few counts. The chain uses TRBV30 and TRBJ2-1; 10 positions agree with TRBD1. V gave up 0 bases and J gave up 5 bases; unmatched junction bases: 7. The CDR3 covers 16 residues. CDR1 is GTSNPN and CDR2 is SVGIG in the germline V gene (reference sequence). The CDR3 nucleotides are TGTGCCTGGAGTGTCCCGGACAGGGGGGCCAACAATGAGCAGTTCTTC. Protein sequence: CAWSVPDRGANNEQFF.

The V gene is TRBV4-1, the J gene TRBJ2-1; TRBD2 agrees at 8 bases. J was trimmed by 4 bases and V by 3 bases; bases with no gene match: 11. CDR1 and CDR2 from the germline V gene are MGHRA and YSYEKL. The CDR3 consists of 17 residues. CDR3 sequence: CASSHTEGVAGYNEQFF. As DNA, the CDR3 is TGCGCCAGCAGCCATACCGAGGGGGTAGCGGGATACAATGAGCAGTTCTTC.

V and J are TRBV19 and TRBJ2-7; 11 positions match TRBD1. Trimming at V came to 4 bases and at J to 4 bases, leaving 6 bases not matched to a gene. The length of the CDR3 is 15 residues. CDR1 is LNHDA, CDR2 SQIVND, per germline (reference sequence). The CDR3 coding sequence is TGTGCCAGTAGTACCATGGGACAGGGGGATTACGAGCAGTACTTC. Protein: CASSTMGQGDYEQYF.

The chain joins TRBV7-2 to TRBJ2-3, with 10 bases matching TRBD2. V was clipped by 3 bases and J by 5 bases; unmatched bases: 5. The germline gives CDR1 SGHTA, CDR2 FQGNSA. There are 15 residues in the CDR3. The CDR3 DNA is TGTGCCAGCAGCTTTGCTAGCGGGGGTGGAGATACGCAGTATTTT. The encoded protein is CASSFASGGGDTQYF.

The CDR3 sequence: CARSRGTGGLLSSYNEQFF. The CDR3 region has the DNA TGTGCCAGAAGCCGAGGGACAGGGGGTCTTTTGAGCTCCTACAATGAGCAGTTCTTC. V is TRBV5-3 and J is TRBJ2-1; 11 bases line up with TRBD1. TRBV5-3 is an ORF for which the function is uncertain. Losses at the gene ends were 4 bases for V and 0 bases for J; bases not matched to a gene: 12. The CDR3 loop spans 19 amino acids.

CDR3 sequence reads: CASNRQGINYGYTF. The CDR3 bases are TGTGCCAGCAATCGACAGGGAATTAACTATGGCTACACCTTC. The rearrangement uses TRBV28 and TRBJ1-2, with 7 bases aligning to TRBD1. Per the germline V gene, CDR1 is MDHEN and CDR2 is SYDVKM. The junction had 6 bases not matched to a gene; V was cut back by 7 bases and J by 1 base. CDR3 length: 14 amino acids.

V gene TRBV5-1 combines with J gene TRBJ2-7, with unresolved D. The CDR3 runs 16 residues. CDR1 and CDR2 (germline): SGHRS, YFSETQ. Trimming took 0 bases from V and 0 from J, leaving 13 bases between them. This CDR3 reads CASSLVSGSSSYEQYF. The CDR3 DNA reads as TGCGCCAGCAGCTTGGTATCAGGCAGTTCCTCCTACGAGCAGTACTTC.

The chain couples TRBV19 to TRBJ1-2; no clear D. The CDR3 runs to 15 residues. Germline CDR1 is LNHDA and CDR2 is SQIVND (reference sequence). Trimming pared 3 bases from V and 4 bases from J, leaving 15 bases between. The CDR3 nucleotides read TGTGCCAGTAGTATTTCAACAGCAGGTATCTATGGCTACACCTTC. It yields the protein CASSISTAGIYGYTF.

This clone was detected only once. This chain links TRBV29-1 with TRBJ1-3; D is unclear. CDR3 length: 12 amino acids. V was clipped by 5 bases and J by 0 bases, with 5 bases between them. Germline V gene lookup returns CDR1 SQVTM and CDR2 ANQGSEA. CDR3 bases: TGCAGCGTTACAAGCTCTGGAAACACCATATATTTT. This gives the protein CSVTSSGNTIYF.

The rearrangement joins TRBV6-6 to TRBJ1-1, with D maybe TRBD1 (5 bases). V lost 6 bases, J lost 4 bases, and 15 bases lay in between. From germline, CDR1 is MNHNY and CDR2 SVGAGI (reference sequence). CDR3 length: 14 residues. The CDR3 DNA reads as TGTGCCAGCAGCTTGGTGGGGGGGGGCACTGAAGCTTTCTTT. It translates to CASSLVGGGTEAFF.

The genes are TRBV5-1 and TRBJ2-2; D remains unclear. This CDR3 is 13 amino acids long. CDR1 and CDR2 from the germline V gene are SGHRS and YFSETQ. V was trimmed by 2 bases and J by 4 bases, leaving 6 bases between them. DNA for the CDR3: TGCGCCAGCAGCTTCGGGTCCACCGGGGAGCTGTTTTTT. This sequence encodes CASSFGSTGELFF.

The J gene is TRBJ1-2, the V gene TRBV9; a weak D match, TRBD1 (5 bases). The germline CDR1 and CDR2 sequences are SGDLS and YYNGEE. Trimming cost V 3 bases and J 0 bases, with 12 bases left between them. The CDR3 loop spans 15 amino acids. The CDR3 loop reads CASSAGGEANYGYTF. CDR3 coding DNA: TGTGCCAGCAGCGCAGGAGGGGAAGCTAACTATGGCTACACCTTC. Variable domain in full (rest from reference TRBV9 and TRBJ1-2): DSGVTQTPKHLITATGQRVTLRCSPRSGDLSVYWYQQSLDQGLQFLIQYYNGEERAKGNILERFSAQQFPDLHSELNLSSLELGDSALYFCASSAGGEANYGYTFGSGTRLTVV.

The chain couples TRBV25-1 to TRBJ2-7; D is undetermined. V was clipped by 3 bases and J by 7 bases, with 16 bases between them. In germline, CDR1 is MGHDK, CDR2 SYGVNS. This CDR3 comprises 14 residues. The CDR3 here is CASSDGSYYGEQYF. The CDR3 region has the DNA TGTGCCAGCAGTGACGGCAGCTATTACGGGGAGCAGTACTTC.

J is TRBJ2-7 and V is TRBV11-2, with 11 bases identical to TRBD2. Germline V gives CDR1 SGHAT, CDR2 FQNNGV. The length of the CDR3 is 19 residues. Unmatched junction bases numbered 14, after V lost 0 bases and J lost 4 bases. The CDR3: CASSLEWSSGGINLYEQYF. Written as DNA, the CDR3 is TGTGCCAGCAGCTTAGAGTGGTCTAGCGGGGGGATTAACTTATACGAGCAGTACTTC.

The chain carries TRBV7-3 and TRBJ2-1; 9 nucleotides match TRBD1. The CDR3 totals 15 residues. The germline V gene has CDR1 SGHTA and CDR2 FQGTGA. V dropped 5 bases and J dropped 5; count of bases not matched to a gene: 7. The chain's CDR3 is CASSRGQGIDNEQFF. CDR3 sequence (DNA): TGTGCCAGCAGCCGCGGACAGGGGATAGACAATGAGCAGTTCTTC. The whole variable domain, remainder taken from reference TRBV7-3 and TRBJ2-1, is GAGVSQTPSNKVTEKGKYVELRCDPISGHTALYWYRQSLGQGPEFLIYFQGTGAADDSGLPNDRFFAVRPEGSVSTLKIQRTERGDSAVYLCASSRGQGIDNEQFFGPGTRLTVL.

This chain uses TRBV27 with TRBJ1-1; D is perhaps TRBD1 (6 bases). V was cut by 4 bases and J by 0 bases, with 18 bases left in between. The germline gives CDR1 MNHEY, CDR2 SMNVEV (reference sequence). The CDR3 length is 17 residues. CDR3 in amino acids: CASSSTGTQLLNTEAFF. CDR3 bases: TGTGCCAGCAGTTCAACCGGGACACAGCTTTTGAACACTGAAGCTTTCTTT.

The chain employs TRBV20-1 and TRBJ1-1, with a weak D call TRBD1 (5 bases). V was pared by 3 bases and J by 7 bases, with 9 bases between. The CDR3 length is 11 residues. Per germline, CDR1 DFQATT and CDR2 SNEGSKA (reference sequence). The CDR3 DNA reads TGCAGTGCTAGCGACAGAAATGAAGCTTTCTTT. Residues: CSASDRNEAFF.